This T cell receptor beta chain was profiled in a study of T cell repertoires in cytomegalovirus infection. This clonotype was seen a few times. TCRdb recomputed calls from the reads with MiXCR, one row per CDR3 protein. The table records nearly 550,000 distinct CDR3 sequences, approximately 17% of them present only once. The sample comprised CD8+ T cells from PBMCs. The sequence came from a human donor in good health (CMV status not recorded). Some clones in this sample may be carry-over from other donors' samples.

Here the CDR3 DNA reads TGTGCCAGCAGCAGAACAGGGATCGAGCAGTACTTC. Translated, it gives CASSRTGIEQYF. This chain uses TRBV9 with TRBJ2-7; tentatively, D is TRBD1 (6 bases). This CDR3 is built from 12 residues. Trimming stripped 4 bases from V and 6 bases from J, with 11 bases between. Per the germline V gene, CDR1 is SGDLS and CDR2 is YYNGEE.